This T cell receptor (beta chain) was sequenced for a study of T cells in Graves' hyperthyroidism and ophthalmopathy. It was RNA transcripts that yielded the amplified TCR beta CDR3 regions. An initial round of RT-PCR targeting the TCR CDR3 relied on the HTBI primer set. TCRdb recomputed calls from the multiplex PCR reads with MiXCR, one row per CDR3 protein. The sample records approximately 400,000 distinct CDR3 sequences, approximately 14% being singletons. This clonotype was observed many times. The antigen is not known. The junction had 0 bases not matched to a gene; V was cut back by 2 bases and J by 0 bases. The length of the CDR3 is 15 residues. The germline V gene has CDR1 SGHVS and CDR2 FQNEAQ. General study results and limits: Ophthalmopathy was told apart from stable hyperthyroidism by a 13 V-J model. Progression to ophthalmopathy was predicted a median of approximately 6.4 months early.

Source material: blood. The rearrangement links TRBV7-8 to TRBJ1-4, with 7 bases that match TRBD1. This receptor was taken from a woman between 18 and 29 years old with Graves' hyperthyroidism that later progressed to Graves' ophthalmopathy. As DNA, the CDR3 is TGTGCCAGCAGCTTACAGGGGGCAACTAATGAAAAACTGTTTTTT. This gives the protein CASSLQGATNEKLFF.